This T cell receptor (beta chain) derives from a study of CD8+ T cells in alopecia areata. Study conclusions and caveats: There were also resident alphabeta T cells of normal skin sequenced in scalp samples. For lesional scalp, especially alopecia totalis/universalis, clonality was higher than in normal scalp.

Researchers took lesional scalp punch biopsies and peripheral blood from people who were alopecia areata patients. CD4+ and CD8+ T cells were sorted from PBMCs stained for CD3, CD4 and CD8. Extracted RNA was reverse transcribed into cDNA, the sequencing template. Using immunoSEQ multiplex PCR, the repertoire was profiled, and TCRdb retains in-frame clones only, with some absent. The sample consists of 100,000 to 130,000 clones, 45% to 60% of them appearing once. Deletions cut 0 bases from V and 9 bases from J, with 9 bases between. The CDR3 runs to 13 residues. Germline values: CDR1 MNHEY, CDR2 SMNVEV (reference sequence). Worth noting for this clone: Antigen unknown.

Specimen: NKG2D-low CD8+ T cells sorted from blood. The clonotype was recovered from a human donor with alopecia areata. This chain uses TRBV27 with TRBJ1-5, with D unclear. The DNA of the CDR3 is TGTGCCAGCAGTTTATCACCGAACGTGCCCCAGCATTTT. This translates into CASSLSPNVPQHF.